These T cell receptor beta chains were read from a single sample in a study of a mutant IDH1 vaccine in newly diagnosed glioma. The data were produced by immunoSEQ multiplex PCR, yet TCRdb's version contains in-frame clones alone and is incomplete. The top ten clones hold 2% to 2.5% of a sample with roughly 51,000 clones, around 86% of them seen once. The sequencing used PBMCs, collected from a glioma patient treated with radiotherapy, temozolomide or both. These receptors originate from a man aged 35 to 55 with glioma. Each CDR3 is given with its conserved first and last residue. The D gene is left open where the match is weak. Rows may omit the clone size; those that give it use once, few, many or a size class.

len	v_gene	d_gene	abundance	j_gene	CDR3aa	CDR3nt
13	TRBV19	-	-	TRBJ1-1	CASLTGGLTEAFF	TGTGCCAGCTTAACGGGGGGACTCACTGAAGCTTTCTTT
15	TRBV28	TRBD1	-	TRBJ2-1	CASSPGTGVYNEQFF	TGTGCCAGCAGCCCCGGGACAGGGGTCTACAATGAGCAGTTCTTC
16	TRBV18	TRBD1	medium-sized	TRBJ2-4	CASSPDTGVAKNIQYF	TGTGCCAGCTCACCTGATACAGGGGTAGCCAAAAACATTCAGTACTTC
13	TRBV7-3	-	-	TRBJ1-1	CASSLRANTEAFF	TGTGCCAGCAGCTTAAGAGCGAACACTGAAGCTTTCTTT
12	TRBV7-9	-	-	TRBJ2-7	CASSLDVYEQYF	TGTGCCAGCAGCTTAGACGTCTACGAGCAGTACTTC
17	TRBV9	TRBD2	-	TRBJ2-1	CASSVGPGLAGVYEQFF	TGTGCCAGCAGCGTAGGGCCGGGACTAGCGGGAGTATATGAGCAGTTCTTC
16	TRBV4-1	TRBD2	-	TRBJ2-5	CASSQEPHGGVGTQYF	TGCGCCAGCAGCCAAGAACCCCACGGGGGGGTCGGGACCCAGTACTTC
16	TRBV19	-	-	TRBJ1-4	CASSRTRVSTNEKLFF	TGTGCCAGTAGTAGGACTCGGGTGTCGACTAATGAAAAACTGTTTTTT
15	TRBV28	-	-	TRBJ2-3	CASSFGPESTDTQYF	TGTGCCAGCAGTTTCGGACCCGAAAGCACAGATACGCAGTATTTT
12	TRBV7-2	-	-	TRBJ1-2	CASSPPWGGYTF	TGTGCCAGCAGCCCCCCCTGGGGGGGCTACACCTTC
14	TRBV18	-	-	TRBJ2-7	CASSLQQDIYEQYF	TGTGCCAGCTCACTACAACAGGACATCTACGAGCAGTACTTC
13	TRBV9	-	-	TRBJ2-7	CASSFTGDHEQYF	TGTGCCAGCAGCTTTACAGGAGACCACGAGCAGTACTTC
15	TRBV25-1	-	once	TRBJ2-5	CASSELDGGGRTQYF	TGTGCCAGCAGTGAATTGGATGGAGGGGGCCGGACCCAGTACTTC
19	TRBV18	-	-	TRBJ1-4	CASSPPTTGPYATNEKLFF	TGTGCCAGCTCACCACCTACGACAGGCCCCTATGCAACTAATGAAAAACTGTTTTTT
15	TRBV9	TRBD1	-	TRBJ2-5	CASSVEGDRQETQYF	TGTGCCAGCAGCGTAGAAGGGGACAGACAAGAGACCCAGTACTTC
13	TRBV18	-	-	TRBJ1-5	CASSPGRDQPQHF	TGTGCCAGCTCACCCGGGAGAGATCAGCCCCAGCATTTT
13	TRBV7-9	-	-	TRBJ2-3	CASSRSGTDTQYF	TGTGCCAGCAGCCGGAGCGGCACAGATACGCAGTATTTT
13	TRBV9	-	-	TRBJ2-3	CASSAGYTDTQYF	TGTGCCAGCAGCGCCGGCTACACAGATACGCAGTATTTT
18	TRBV5-4	TRBD2	-	TRBJ2-3	CASSLDRGRPASTDTQYF	TGTGCCAGCAGCTTGGATCGCGGGAGGCCGGCCAGCACAGATACGCAGTATTTT
15	TRBV7-9	-	-	TRBJ1-2	CASSTYGRQLGGYTF	TGTGCCAGCAGCACGTACGGGCGGCAGCTCGGCGGCTACACCTTC
15	TRBV19	-	-	TRBJ2-4	CASSIGRGAMYIQYF	TGTGCCAGTAGTATAGGACGAGGGGCTATGTACATTCAGTACTTC
15	TRBV5-5	TRBD1	-	TRBJ2-5	CASSFGTGLPETQYF	TGTGCCAGCAGCTTCGGGACAGGGTTACCAGAGACCCAGTACTTC
15	TRBV9	TRBD1	few	TRBJ1-1	CASSPSGTGNTEAFF	TGTGCCAGCAGCCCCTCCGGGACAGGGAACACTGAAGCTTTCTTT
14	TRBV6-4	-	-	TRBJ1-1	CASSPSTVNTEAFF	TGTGCCAGCAGTCCCTCGACAGTGAACACTGAAGCTTTCTTT
14	TRBV15	-	-	TRBJ2-1	CATSLQGTYNEQFF	TGTGCCACCAGCTTACAGGGAACCTACAATGAGCAGTTCTTC
15	TRBV4-1	-	-	TRBJ1-2	CASSQASGEYYGYTF	TGCGCCAGCAGCCAAGCAAGCGGGGAGTACTATGGCTACACCTTC
11	TRBV28	-	-	TRBJ2-7	CASSVFYEQYF	TGTGCCAGCAGTGTCTTTTACGAGCAGTACTTC
14	TRBV4-2	-	few	TRBJ1-3	CASSPRLAGNTIYF	TGTGCCAGCAGCCCCCGGCTAGCGGGAAACACCATATATTTT
15	TRBV9	TRBD2	-	TRBJ2-7	CASSVVGTGGREQYF	TGTGCCAGCAGCGTAGTCGGGACGGGGGGGAGGGAGCAGTACTTC
14	TRBV6-5	TRBD2	-	TRBJ2-1	CATTGAGGLNEQFF	TGTGCCACCACGGGGGCGGGAGGGTTAAATGAGCAGTTCTTC
13	TRBV10-3	-	-	TRBJ2-7	CAISVQGTYEQYF	TGTGCCATCAGTGTTCAGGGAACCTACGAGCAGTACTTC
14	TRBV7-8	-	-	TRBJ2-2	CASSTQGTTGELFF	TGTGCCAGCTCTACACAGGGAACCACCGGGGAGCTGTTTTTT
15	TRBV6-5	TRBD2	-	TRBJ2-3	CASSELAGGADTQYF	TGTGCCAGCAGCGAACTGGCGGGAGGGGCAGATACGCAGTATTTT
15	TRBV7-9	-	-	TRBJ1-4	CASRAAAGAREKLFF	TGTGCCAGCAGGGCTGCTGCGGGGGCTAGAGAAAAACTGTTTTTT
13	TRBV5-6	-	-	TRBJ2-1	CASSPGEYNEQFF	TGTGCCAGCAGCCCCGGGGAGTACAATGAGCAGTTCTTC
13	TRBV5-1	-	-	TRBJ2-1	CASSIGPYNEQFF	TGCGCCAGCAGCATTGGACCATACAATGAGCAGTTCTTC
15	TRBV19	-	-	TRBJ2-1	CASSMVAVGYNEQFF	TGTGCCAGTAGTATGGTGGCAGTGGGTTACAATGAGCAGTTCTTC
12	TRBV5-6	-	-	TRBJ2-5	CASSLSVQTQYF	TGTGCCAGCAGCCTCTCGGTCCAGACCCAGTACTTC
14	TRBV18	-	once	TRBJ1-4	CASSYGRGSEKLFF	TGTGCCAGCTCATATGGCAGGGGTAGCGAAAAACTGTTTTTT
13	TRBV4-2	-	-	TRBJ2-1	CASSYKGGNEQFF	TGTGCCAGCAGCTATAAGGGGGGGAATGAGCAGTTCTTC
13	TRBV29-1	TRBD1	-	TRBJ2-7	CSAADRVSSEQYF	TGCAGCGCCGCGGACAGGGTGAGCTCCGAGCAGTACTTC
15	TRBV6-5	-	-	TRBJ2-1	CASSPQGKRGNEQFF	TGTGCCAGCAGCCCACAGGGAAAACGGGGCAATGAGCAGTTCTTC